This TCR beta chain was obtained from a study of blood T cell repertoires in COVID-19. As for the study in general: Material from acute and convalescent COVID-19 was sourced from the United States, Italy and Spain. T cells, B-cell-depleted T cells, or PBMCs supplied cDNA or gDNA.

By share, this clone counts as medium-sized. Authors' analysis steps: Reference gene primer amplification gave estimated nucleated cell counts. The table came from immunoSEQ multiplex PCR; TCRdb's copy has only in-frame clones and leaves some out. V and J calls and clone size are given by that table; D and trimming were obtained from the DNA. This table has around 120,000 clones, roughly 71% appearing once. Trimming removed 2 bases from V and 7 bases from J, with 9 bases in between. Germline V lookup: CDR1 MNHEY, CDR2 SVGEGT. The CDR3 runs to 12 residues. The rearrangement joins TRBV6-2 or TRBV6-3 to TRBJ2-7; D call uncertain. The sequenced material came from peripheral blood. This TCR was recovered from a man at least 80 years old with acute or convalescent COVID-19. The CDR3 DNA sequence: TGTGCCAGCAGTTACGGGCCAGTTGAGCAGTACTTC. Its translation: CASSYGPVEQYF.